Listed below are T cell receptor beta chains from one sample, sequenced in a study of cytomegalovirus exposure and HLA in healthy donors. The assay was immunoSEQ multiplex PCR, and TCRdb's table has in-frame clones only and misses some. The sample contains tens of thousands of clones, about 94% of which appear only once. The specimen was PBMCs. All receptors derive from a man between 18 and 29 years old in good health and CMV-seropositive. Each CDR3 is given with its conserved first and last residue. A D gene is named only where the DNA matches it firmly. Clone size appears in some rows only: once, few, many, or a class for an expanded clone.

j_gene: TRBJ2-7
d_gene: NA
abundance: NA
v_gene: TRBV11-2
CDR3nt: TGTGCCAGCAGCTTCTTGGGGGCTGGCTACGAGCAGTACTTC
CDR3aa: CASSFLGAGYEQYF

j_gene: TRBJ2-1
d_gene: TRBD1
abundance: NA
v_gene: TRBV7-9
CDR3nt: TGTGCCAGCAGCTTTAAGGGGGCTGTCTACAATGAGCAGTTCTTC
CDR3aa: CASSFKGAVYNEQFF

j_gene: TRBJ1-1
d_gene: NA
abundance: once
v_gene: TRBV11-2
CDR3nt: TGTGCCAGCAGCTCGCCTGGCACCAACACTGAAGCTTTCTTT
CDR3aa: CASSSPGTNTEAFF

j_gene: TRBJ2-1
d_gene: NA
abundance: NA
v_gene: TRBV15
CDR3nt: TGTGCCACCAGCAGTTTTGACAGGACAGTTGAGCAGTTCTTC
CDR3aa: CATSSFDRTVEQFF

j_gene: TRBJ1-2
d_gene: TRBD1
abundance: NA
v_gene: TRBV5-6
CDR3nt: TGTGCCAGCAGCTTGGCGACAGGGGGCTGGGACGGTGGCTACACCTTC
CDR3aa: CASSLATGGWDGGYTF

j_gene: TRBJ2-7
d_gene: TRBD2
abundance: NA
v_gene: TRBV7-9
CDR3nt: TGTGCCAGCAGCTTAGTAAGCGGGGGAACCTACGAGCAGTACTTC
CDR3aa: CASSLVSGGTYEQYF

j_gene: TRBJ1-2
d_gene: TRBD1
abundance: NA
v_gene: TRBV28
CDR3nt: TGTGCCAGCAGTTTACCACAGGGGTCATATGGCTACACCTTC
CDR3aa: CASSLPQGSYGYTF

j_gene: TRBJ2-4
d_gene: TRBD1
abundance: NA
v_gene: TRBV23-1
CDR3nt: TGCGCCCTTTTACCCTTTCGACAGGGGGCAAACATTCAGTACTTC
CDR3aa: CALLPFRQGANIQYF

j_gene: TRBJ2-7
d_gene: TRBD1
abundance: NA
v_gene: TRBV18
CDR3nt: TGTGCCAGCTCAGCAGACCCCGGGACAGGGAGCTCCTACGAGCAGTACTTC
CDR3aa: CASSADPGTGSSYEQYF

j_gene: TRBJ1-5
d_gene: NA
abundance: NA
v_gene: TRBV6-5
CDR3nt: TGTGCCAGCAGTTTCGGGTCGGATCAGCCCCAGCATTTT
CDR3aa: CASSFGSDQPQHF

j_gene: TRBJ1-3
d_gene: NA
abundance: NA
v_gene: TRBV9
CDR3nt: TGTGCCAGCAGCGTAGACCTGAGCTCTGGAAACACCATATATTTT
CDR3aa: CASSVDLSSGNTIYF

j_gene: TRBJ2-3
d_gene: NA
abundance: NA
v_gene: TRBV10-3
CDR3nt: TGTGCCATCAGTGACCCTTGGGCCACAGATACGCAGTATTTT
CDR3aa: CAISDPWATDTQYF

j_gene: TRBJ2-1
d_gene: NA
abundance: NA
v_gene: TRBV27
CDR3nt: TGTGCCAGTGCAGATTACAATGAGCAGTTCTTC
CDR3aa: CASADYNEQFF

j_gene: TRBJ2-1
d_gene: TRBD1
abundance: NA
v_gene: TRBV7-3
CDR3nt: TGTGCCAGCAGCTTCACCCGGGACAGGGGAAGCAATGAGCAGTTCTTC
CDR3aa: CASSFTRDRGSNEQFF

j_gene: TRBJ1-4
d_gene: NA
abundance: NA
v_gene: TRBV18
CDR3nt: TGTGCCAGCTCACACTCCGAACGCGGGGGATATAATGAAAAACTGTTTTTT
CDR3aa: CASSHSERGGYNEKLFF

j_gene: TRBJ1-2
d_gene: NA
abundance: NA
v_gene: TRBV15
CDR3nt: TGTGCCACCAGCAGAGATGAGGGACAACGGGGCTACACCTTC
CDR3aa: CATSRDEGQRGYTF

j_gene: TRBJ1-4
d_gene: TRBD1
abundance: once
v_gene: TRBV9
CDR3nt: TGTGCCAGCAGCGCCGAGGGGGCGGGACAGGGGACCGAAAAACTGTTTTTT
CDR3aa: CASSAEGAGQGTEKLFF

j_gene: TRBJ1-1
d_gene: NA
abundance: NA
v_gene: TRBV7-3
CDR3nt: TGTGCCAGCAGCTTAGGGGGGACCACTGAAGCTTTCTTT
CDR3aa: CASSLGGTTEAFF

j_gene: TRBJ2-3
d_gene: NA
abundance: NA
v_gene: TRBV27
CDR3nt: TGTGCCAGCAGTTTATTTAGTAACACAGATACGCAGTATTTT
CDR3aa: CASSLFSNTDTQYF

j_gene: TRBJ2-5
d_gene: TRBD1
abundance: NA
v_gene: TRBV28
CDR3nt: TGTGCCAGCAGTAGGACAGGGGCCCAAGAGACCCAGTACTTC
CDR3aa: CASSRTGAQETQYF

j_gene: TRBJ2-7
d_gene: TRBD2
abundance: NA
v_gene: TRBV7-6
CDR3nt: TGTGCCAGCAGTTCCATGGCGGGAGGCTCCTACGAGCAGTACTTC
CDR3aa: CASSSMAGGSYEQYF